This T cell receptor (beta chain) originates from a study of T cells in Graves' hyperthyroidism and ophthalmopathy. V lost 1 base and J lost 4, with 11 bases in between. CDR1 is SEHNR, CDR2 FQNEAQ, per germline (reference sequence). The CDR3 is 15 amino acids. TCR beta CDR3 regions were amplified from RNA transcripts. The HTBI primer set was used in a first-round RT-PCR of the TCR CDR3. TCRdb fed the multiplex PCR reads into MiXCR, producing one record per CDR3 protein. The sample contains 550,000 to 700,000 distinct CDR3 sequences, 35% to 55% of which appear only once. The source is an adult woman with Graves' disease, either hyperthyroidism or ophthalmopathy (not recorded which). The sample comprised peripheral blood or thyroid tissue (not recorded which). The J gene is TRBJ2-1, the V gene TRBV7-9; possible D gene TRBD1, 5 bases. The CDR3 nucleotides are TGTGCCAGCAGCTTAGGGGCAGGGTTGTACAATGAGCAGTTCTTC. Protein sequence: CASSLGAGLYNEQFF.